This entry is about one T cell receptor (beta chain). The source of the sample is a study of identical twins. With 1 base removed from V and 8 bases from J, the gap between germline ends came to 20 bases. Germline-derived CDR1 and CDR2 are SGHTA and FQGTGA. This CDR3 is built from 17 residues. Unique molecular identifiers were in the cDNA, with template-switch universal primer binding. TCRdb reprocessed the 5' RACE reads with MiXCR, giving one entry per CDR3 protein. The repertoire consists of approximately 590,000 distinct CDR3 sequences, with more than 9% occurring once and the leading ten covering 3%. The data were also submitted as part of a second study, on yellow fever vaccine responses in identical twins.

This receptor was obtained from a woman aged 18-29 years in good health. The chain uses TRBV7-3 and TRBJ2-2; a possible D gene is TRBD1 (6 bases). The sequencing input was PBMCs. In DNA, the CDR3 is TGTGCCAGCAGCTTAAACCCCCTGACGACAGGTTGGGGGGAGCTGTTTTTT. It is translated as CASSLNPLTTGWGELFF. The full variable domain, in which reference TRBV7-3 and TRBJ2-2 provide the parts outside the CDR3, is GAGVSQTPSNKVTEKGKYVELRCDPISGHTALYWYRQSLGQGPEFLIYFQGTGAADDSGLPNDRFFAVRPEGSVSTLKIQRTERGDSAVYLCASSLNPLTTGWGELFFGEGSRLTVL.